A selection of T cell receptor beta chains follows, all from one sample in a study of cytomegalovirus exposure and HLA in healthy donors. Here immunoSEQ multiplex PCR was the method, and the copy in TCRdb shows in-frame clones only, minus some. The table includes under 200,000 clones, almost 85% detected once. Sequencing was carried out using PBMCs. All receptors derive from a boy between 5 and 17 years old in good health and CMV-seronegative. The CDR3 runs from the conserved cysteine through the conserved F or W. Fields, in order: CDR3 length, D gene, J gene, clone size, V gene, CDR3 protein, CDR3 DNA. D genes are given only for firm matches. Clone size is given for some rows only: seen once, a few or many times, or a class if the clone is expanded.

len: 15
d_gene: TRBD1
j_gene: TRBJ1-6
abundance: NA
v_gene: TRBV11-2
CDR3aa: CATRRDRTGTSPLHF
CDR3nt: TGTGCCACCCGGAGGGACAGAACAGGCACTTCACCCCTCCACTTT

len: 15
d_gene: TRBD1
j_gene: TRBJ1-1
abundance: NA
v_gene: TRBV11-2
CDR3aa: CASSLGAGGWTEAFF
CDR3nt: TGTGCCAGCAGCTTAGGGGCAGGGGGGTGGACTGAAGCTTTCTTT

len: 15
d_gene: NA
j_gene: TRBJ2-3
abundance: NA
v_gene: TRBV9
CDR3aa: CASSAQAIGTDTQYF
CDR3nt: TGTGCCAGCAGCGCCCAGGCTATCGGAACAGATACGCAGTATTTT

len: 12
d_gene: TRBD2
j_gene: TRBJ2-1
abundance: few
v_gene: TRBV5-6
CDR3aa: CASIGVGGEQFF
CDR3nt: TGTGCCAGCATAGGCGTCGGGGGGGAGCAGTTCTTC

len: 13
d_gene: TRBD2
j_gene: TRBJ2-7
abundance: few
v_gene: TRBV2
CDR3aa: CASSGSGRSEQYF
CDR3nt: TGTGCCAGCAGTGGTAGCGGGAGGAGCGAGCAGTACTTC

len: 14
d_gene: NA
j_gene: TRBJ1-2
abundance: NA
v_gene: TRBV25-1
CDR3aa: CASSVGGGVDGYTF
CDR3nt: TGTGCCAGCAGTGTCGGGGGAGGAGTTGATGGCTACACCTTC

len: 16
d_gene: NA
j_gene: TRBJ2-7
abundance: NA
v_gene: TRBV27
CDR3aa: CASSFQLGALSYEQYF
CDR3nt: TGTGCCAGCAGTTTTCAGCTTGGAGCGCTGTCCTACGAGCAGTACTTC

len: 14
d_gene: TRBD1
j_gene: TRBJ1-4
abundance: NA
v_gene: TRBV4-3
CDR3aa: CASSVGQGNEKLFF
CDR3nt: TGCGCCAGCAGCGTGGGACAGGGTAATGAAAAACTGTTTTTT

len: 13
d_gene: NA
j_gene: TRBJ1-1
abundance: NA
v_gene: TRBV7-2
CDR3aa: CASILYGHPEAFF
CDR3nt: TGTGCCAGCATATTATACGGACATCCTGAAGCTTTCTTT

len: 13
d_gene: NA
j_gene: TRBJ2-7
abundance: NA
v_gene: TRBV5-1
CDR3aa: CASSPSGTNEQYF
CDR3nt: TGCGCCAGCAGCCCCAGCGGGACAAACGAGCAGTACTTC

len: 17
d_gene: NA
j_gene: TRBJ2-6
abundance: NA
v_gene: TRBV5-8
CDR3aa: CASSPGQSPSGANVLTF
CDR3nt: TGTGCCAGCAGCCCCGGACAGTCACCGTCTGGGGCCAACGTCCTGACTTTC

len: 13
d_gene: TRBD1
j_gene: TRBJ2-7
abundance: NA
v_gene: TRBV29-1
CDR3aa: CSVAPGGSYEQYF
CDR3nt: TGCAGCGTTGCCCCAGGGGGCTCCTACGAGCAGTACTTC

len: 15
d_gene: TRBD1
j_gene: TRBJ2-6
abundance: NA
v_gene: TRBV9
CDR3aa: CASQQGTSGANVLTF
CDR3nt: TGTGCCAGCCAACAGGGGACGTCTGGGGCCAACGTCCTGACTTTC

len: 13
d_gene: NA
j_gene: TRBJ2-1
abundance: NA
v_gene: TRBV14
CDR3aa: CASSQERGNEQFF
CDR3nt: TGTGCCAGCAGCCAAGAACGGGGCAATGAGCAGTTCTTC

len: 17
d_gene: TRBD2
j_gene: TRBJ2-3
abundance: NA
v_gene: TRBV29-1
CDR3aa: CSVPLSGTTPSTDTQYF
CDR3nt: TGCAGCGTTCCCCTTAGCGGGACTACCCCTAGCACAGATACGCAGTATTTT

len: 14
d_gene: NA
j_gene: TRBJ2-3
abundance: NA
v_gene: TRBV19
CDR3aa: CASSLPGRTDTQYF
CDR3nt: TGTGCCAGTAGTCTTCCAGGGAGGACAGATACGCAGTATTTT

len: 17
d_gene: NA
j_gene: TRBJ2-7
abundance: NA
v_gene: TRBV19
CDR3aa: CASSLTILGAQSYEQYF
CDR3nt: TGTGCCAGTAGTCTCACAATCCTGGGGGCGCAATCCTACGAGCAGTACTTC

len: 15
d_gene: NA
j_gene: TRBJ2-3
abundance: NA
v_gene: TRBV2
CDR3aa: CASSEALLVEDTQYF
CDR3nt: TGTGCCAGCAGTGAAGCGCTGTTGGTGGAGGATACGCAGTATTTT

len: 15
d_gene: TRBD2
j_gene: TRBJ2-1
abundance: NA
v_gene: TRBV9
CDR3aa: CASSFRGTSGNEQFF
CDR3nt: TGTGCCAGCAGTTTTAGAGGCACTAGCGGAAATGAGCAGTTCTTC

len: 18
d_gene: NA
j_gene: TRBJ1-1
abundance: NA
v_gene: TRBV5-1
CDR3aa: CASSSAQSIGTTHTEAFF
CDR3nt: TGCGCCAGCAGCTCCGCCCAATCTATCGGGACAACGCACACTGAAGCTTTCTTT

len: 10
d_gene: NA
j_gene: TRBJ2-1
abundance: NA
v_gene: TRBV28
CDR3aa: CASSSGEQFF
CDR3nt: TGTGCCAGCAGTTCGGGTGAGCAGTTCTTC

len: 16
d_gene: NA
j_gene: TRBJ1-3
abundance: NA
v_gene: TRBV7-9
CDR3aa: CASSDVGGASGNTIYF
CDR3nt: TGTGCCAGCAGCGACGTCGGCGGTGCCTCTGGAAACACCATATATTTT

len: 13
d_gene: NA
j_gene: TRBJ1-2
abundance: NA
v_gene: TRBV6-1
CDR3aa: CASSEGAGNGYTF
CDR3nt: TGTGCCAGCAGTGAAGGAGCGGGAAATGGCTACACCTTC

len: 14
d_gene: TRBD2
j_gene: TRBJ2-1
abundance: few
v_gene: TRBV7-9
CDR3aa: CAGCAGDSYNEQFF
CDR3nt: TGTGCCGGTTGCGCGGGGGACTCCTACAATGAGCAGTTCTTC

len: 14
d_gene: TRBD2
j_gene: TRBJ2-7
abundance: NA
v_gene: TRBV14
CDR3aa: CASSGVGLAGEQYF
CDR3nt: TGTGCCAGCAGCGGAGTGGGACTAGCGGGGGAGCAGTACTTC

len: 12
d_gene: TRBD1
j_gene: TRBJ2-4
abundance: NA
v_gene: TRBV6-1
CDR3aa: CATTAGTAVRYF
CDR3nt: TGTGCCACTACCGCCGGGACAGCGGTACGGTACTTC

len: 14
d_gene: NA
j_gene: TRBJ2-7
abundance: NA
v_gene: TRBV5-1
CDR3aa: CASSNHLQGYEQYF
CDR3nt: TGCGCCAGCAGCAACCACCTTCAGGGTTACGAGCAGTACTTC

len: 17
d_gene: TRBD1
j_gene: TRBJ2-7
abundance: NA
v_gene: TRBV7-6
CDR3aa: CASSLGLEGAHSYEQYF
CDR3nt: TGTGCCAGCAGCTTAGGGCTTGAGGGGGCTCACTCCTACGAGCAGTACTTC